Listed here are 18 T cell receptor beta chains from one sample, sequenced in a study of blood T cells in healthy people across ages. Primed by a sample-barcoded 5' primer and a J-beta primer mix, a second PCR proceeded for 7 to 11 cycles. TCRdb fed the 5' RACE reads into MiXCR, producing one record per CDR3 protein. Altogether over 500,000 distinct CDR3 sequences are present, over 40% being singletons, with the ten largest covering roughly 14%. Sequenced input: blood. The origin of the receptors is a woman older than 75 in good health.

This clonotype was detected many times. The chain joins TRBV4-1 to TRBJ2-5, with 7 bases aligning to TRBD1. The trim removed 1 base at V and 6 bases at J, leaving 11 bases unmatched. The CDR3 is 16 amino acids. Germline CDR1 is MGHRA and CDR2 is YSYEKL. CDR3 region: CASSQVGFEGAKTQYF. In DNA, the CDR3 is TGCGCCAGCAGCCAAGTAGGATTCGAGGGGGCGAAGACCCAGTACTTC.

The V gene is TRBV7-4, the J gene TRBJ2-1; 9 bases fit TRBD2. The V and J ends lost 1 base and 8 bases, in that order; junction bases with no gene match: 9. The V gene's germline CDR1 is SGHVT and CDR2 SQSDAQ. The CDR3 covers 16 residues. CDR3 in amino acids: CASSLGIVAGEDEQFF. CDR3 sequence (DNA): TGTGCCAGCAGCTTAGGGATTGTAGCGGGAGAGGATGAGCAGTTCTTC.

The rearrangement links TRBV5-5 to TRBJ1-5; TRBD1 matches at 7 bases. J lost 5 bases, V lost 1 base, and 6 bases had no gene match. This CDR3 has 15 residues. Germline lookup yields CDR1 SGHKS and CDR2 YYEKEE (reference sequence). CDR3 protein: CASSLRGQPDQPQHF. Here the CDR3 DNA reads TGTGCCAGCAGCTTGAGGGGACAGCCCGATCAGCCCCAGCATTTT.

To note about this clonotype: A much larger clone differs from this one at a single base, so this may be a read error. The chain uses TRBV5-1 and TRBJ2-5; TRBD2 agrees at 14 bases. Per the germline V gene, CDR1 is SGHRS and CDR2 is YFSETQ. CDR3 length: 16 residues. V shed 8 bases, J shed 11 bases, and the junction held 17 bases outside the gene matches. The CDR3 DNA follows: TGCGCCAGTACCCTGGGGACTAGCGGGAGTGGAGATGAGCAGTACTTC. It is translated as CASTLGTSGSGDEQYF.

This clonotype showed up many times. The V call is TRBV5-1, the J call TRBJ2-1; 12 bases map to TRBD2. The germline CDR1 and CDR2 sequences are SGHRS and YFSETQ. Trimming removed 4 bases from V and 0 bases from J; junction bases left unmatched: 2. CDR3 length: 16 amino acids. CDR3 sequence (DNA): TGCGCCAGCAGCGCGGGACTAGCGGGCTCCTACAATGAGCAGTTCTTC. Translating gives CASSAGLAGSYNEQFF.

As for this clonotype: A much bigger clone sits one base away, suggesting this may be a read error. The J gene is TRBJ1-2, the V gene TRBV5-1; D not certain. The CDR3 consists of 14 residues. Germline V CDR1 and CDR2: SGHRS, YFSETQ. The CDR3 is CASSFAAVPYGHTF. CDR3 in DNA: TGCGCCAGCAGCTTCGCGGCGGTGCCTTATGGCCACACCTTC.

The chain links TRBV7-2 to TRBJ2-7; D gene uncertain. Near its end, the DNA agrees better with TRBJ2-5, so the J call may be wrong. Germline CDR1 is SGHTA and CDR2 is FQGNSA. The CDR3 is 13 residues long. This CDR3 reads CASSLVRKGTQYF. As DNA, the CDR3 is TGTGCCAGCAGCTTAGTCAGGAAAGGGACCCAGTACTTC.

This chain connects TRBV9 to TRBJ2-3; the D call may be TRBD1 or TRBD2 (5 bases each). Trimming removed 4 bases from V and 1 base from J, with 16 bases in between. Germline assignment: CDR1 SGDLS and CDR2 YYNGEE. The CDR3 is 16 amino acids. The CDR3 coding sequence is TGTGCCAGCAGCCCCCGGGACGCCCGGGGCACAGATACGCAGTATTTT. Translating gives CASSPRDARGTDTQYF.

This clonotype showed up many times. The chain employs TRBV20-1 and TRBJ1-1; possibly TRBD1 for D (6 bases). V was clipped by 4 bases and J by 8 bases, with 14 bases between them. Germline assignment: CDR1 DFQATT and CDR2 SNEGSKA (reference sequence). The CDR3 extends over 12 amino acids. In DNA form, the CDR3 reads TGCAGTGCTACCCCGGGGGCAGTCGAAGCTTTCTTT. This codes for CSATPGAVEAFF.

This clonotype was counted many times. The CDR3 loop is CASSYEGPEAFF. The DNA of the CDR3 is TGTGCCAGCAGTTACGAGGGACCTGAAGCTTTCTTT. V gene TRBV6-6 combines with J gene TRBJ1-1; maybe TRBD1 (5 bases). Deletions cut 2 bases from V and 6 bases from J, with 7 bases between. CDR1 MNHNY and CDR2 SVGAGI come from the germline V gene (reference sequence). There are 12 residues in the CDR3.

The chain joins TRBV29-1 to TRBJ1-3; D unresolved. With 5 bases removed from V and 2 bases from J, the gap between germline ends came to 7 bases. The germline V gene encodes CDR1 SQVTM and CDR2 ANQGSEA. This CDR3 is 12 amino acids long. The CDR3 loop is CSVQGTGNTIYF. The CDR3 DNA follows: TGCAGCGTTCAAGGAACTGGAAACACCATATATTTT.

A note on this clonotype: The germline gene is not matched at one end of the junction; a read error may be the cause. This chain joins TRBV29-1 and TRBJ2-3; 7 nucleotides line up with TRBD1. CDR1 and CDR2 from the germline V gene are SQVTM and ANQGSEA. The CDR3 sequence is 12 residues long. The CDR3 bases are TGCAGCGCGACAGGGCCAACAGATACGCGGTATTTT. Residues: CSATGPTDTRYF.

This clonotype was seen only a few times. A much more abundant neighbour one base away suggests this may be a read error. V usage is TRBV6-6 and J usage is TRBJ2-7; 7 nucleotides agree with TRBD1. From germline, CDR1 is MNHNY and CDR2 SVGAGI (reference sequence). The trim removed 2 bases at V and 7 bases at J, leaving 5 bases unmatched. This CDR3 is built from 13 residues. The CDR3 protein is CASSYLDRHEQYF. CDR3 in DNA: TGTGCCAGCAGTTACCTGGACAGGCATGAGCAGTACTTC.

This clonotype was recorded many times. The chain carries TRBV20-1 and TRBJ2-3; D is undetermined. Germline V gene sequence: CDR1 DFQATT, CDR2 SNEGSKA (reference sequence). CDR3 length: 14 residues. Trimming took 1 base from V and 3 from J, leaving 11 bases between them. CDR3 sequence reads: CSARGLTATDTQYF. The CDR3 nucleotides are TGCAGTGCTAGAGGTCTTACTGCTACAGATACGCAGTATTTT.

V usage is TRBV12-3 or TRBV12-4 and J usage is TRBJ2-7; 7 nucleotides line up with TRBD1. This CDR3 comprises 15 residues. V lost 7 bases to trimming and J lost 0 bases; unmatched junction nucleotides: 9. CDR3 amino acids: CASTSGTASSYEQYF. CDR3 bases: TGTGCCAGCACCTCCGGGACAGCAAGCTCCTACGAGCAGTACTTC.

Many counts were recorded for this clonotype. V is TRBV20-1 and J is TRBJ2-5; D gene ambiguous. The CDR3 is 13 amino acids. CDR1 is DFQATT and CDR2 is SNEGSKA in the germline V gene (reference sequence). The V and J ends lost 1 base and 7 bases respectively, with 13 bases between them. CDR3 in amino acids: CSARAGGVWTQYF. The CDR3 nucleotides read TGCAGTGCTAGAGCGGGTGGGGTTTGGACCCAGTACTTC.

With respect to this clonotype: This could be a read error, since a much larger clone is one nucleotide away. This chain joins TRBV20-1 and TRBJ2-1; 10 bases align to TRBD2. The J call could be wrong; TRBJ2-7 is a better fit for the DNA end. The CDR3 covers 16 residues. Germline-derived CDR1 and CDR2 are DFQATT and SNEGSKA (reference sequence). The CDR3 protein is CSARSLAGARYNEQYF. The CDR3 nucleotides are TGCAGTGCTAGAAGTCTAGCGGGAGCTCGTTACAATGAGCAGTACTTC.

This clonotype was counted many times. V gene TRBV7-3 combines with J gene TRBJ2-3; D is possibly TRBD1 (6 bases). V lost 4 bases and J lost 2, with 7 bases in between. The CDR3 has 13 residues. CDR1 and CDR2 from the germline V gene are SGHTA and FQGTGA. The CDR3 DNA sequence: TGTGCCAGCAGCTGGGGGCCCACAGATACGCAGTATTTT. Its translation is CASSWGPTDTQYF.